This T cell receptor (beta chain) derives from a study of cytomegalovirus exposure and HLA in healthy donors. Study-level findings and limits: In a later analysis, approximately 15,000 TCR beta sequences were associated with HLA alleles at 0.05 false discovery rate. In a later analysis, TCR beta V- and J-gene trimming was associated with a missense DCLRE1C variant. The authors confirmed in vitro that a few CMV-associated chains were specific for CMV antigens.

The CDR3 consists of 17 residues. CDR1 and CDR2 (germline): SEHNR, FQNEAQ (reference sequence). Amplification used 60 Vbeta primers and 13 Jbeta primers. Original methodology: A follow-up analysis tallied around 80 million unique TCR beta chains, roughly 11 million shared. Measured with immunoSEQ multiplex PCR; TCRdb has only the in-frame clones, and not every one. V, J and clone size reflect that table, while D and trimming were determined from the DNA. Among approximately 160,000 clones listed, about four fifths were seen once. As regards this clone: The antigen remains unidentified. A junction boundary mismatches the germline segment, possibly from a read error.

The chain combines TRBV7-9 with TRBJ2-5, with 13 bases aligning to TRBD2. This TCR came from a man aged 25-40 years in good health and CMV-seropositive. Sequenced input: PBMCs. As DNA, the CDR3 is TGTTCCAGCAGCCGAGGGACTAGCGGGACGAGGTCGGAGACCCAGTACTTC. As protein: CSSSRGTSGTRSETQYF. Combining the CDR3 with reference TRBV7-9 and TRBJ2-5 gives the whole variable domain DTGVSQNPRHKITKRGQNVTFRCDPISEHNRLYWYRQTLGQGPEFLTYFQNEAQLEKSRLLSDRFSAERPKGSFSTLEIQRTEQGDSAMYLCSSSRGTSGTRSETQYFGPGTRLLVL.